This T cell receptor beta chain was observed in a study of CD8 T cells in ankylosing spondylitis. CDR3 length: 13 residues. Trimming stripped 1 base from V and 0 bases from J, with 5 bases between. Per germline, CDR1 SGHRS and CDR2 YFSETQ. This clonotype occurred many times. Its cognate antigen is unknown. Study observations and caveats: Seven or eight highly homologous variants made up a TCR beta motif, and this motif appeared characteristic of ankylosing spondylitis blood. Some of these motif variants have turned up before, in reports on reactive arthritis synovial fluid and blood. Matched ankylosing spondylitis synovial fluid reportedly showed significant enrichment of disease-linked clones.

For TCR beta, libraries came from quantitative 5'-RACE with molecular barcodes. One entry per CDR3 protein, called by TCRdb with MiXCR from the 5' RACE reads. The table has 100,000 to 150,000 distinct CDR3 sequences, 15% to 20% seen once. The clonotype was recovered from a male donor with ankylosing spondylitis. The sample was blood, either unsorted or a sorted T cell fraction (not recorded which). The rearrangement uses TRBV5-1 and TRBJ2-7; D uncertain. The CDR3 is CASSLRYSYEQYF. For the CDR3, the DNA is TGCGCCAGCAGCTTGCGCTACTCCTACGAGCAGTACTTC.